The rows below give T cell receptor beta chains drawn from one sample of a study of cytomegalovirus exposure and HLA in healthy donors. Measured with immunoSEQ multiplex PCR; TCRdb has only the in-frame clones, and not every one. Of around 230,000 clones listed, more than 70% were seen once; the top ten hold 0.47%. The sample comprised PBMCs. All receptors come from a boy between 5 and 17 years old in good health and CMV-seronegative. The CDR3 runs from the conserved cysteine through the conserved F or W. Fields, in order: V gene, D gene, J gene, clone size, CDR3 protein, CDR3 DNA. The D gene is left open where the match is weak. The size entry is marked missing in some rows and otherwise reads once, few, many or a size class.

TRBV27	.	TRBJ1-4	.	CASSLRRERELFF	TGTGCCAGCAGTTTAAGGAGAGAGCGGGAACTGTTTTTT
TRBV5-4	TRBD2	TRBJ2-2	few	CASSRASGRANTGELFF	TGTGCCAGCAGCAGGGCGAGCGGGAGGGCCAACACCGGGGAGCTGTTTTTT
TRBV7-9	.	TRBJ1-3	.	CASSLNGDSGNTIYF	TGTGCCAGCAGCTTAAACGGGGACTCTGGAAACACCATATATTTT
TRBV6-5	.	TRBJ2-1	.	CASSSLGRDHEQFF	TGTGCCAGCAGTTCCTTGGGGCGAGACCATGAGCAGTTCTTC
TRBV5-1	TRBD1	TRBJ1-1	.	CASSDQGADTEAFF	TGCGCCAGCTCGGACCAGGGGGCGGACACTGAAGCTTTCTTT
TRBV6-5	.	TRBJ1-1	few	CASSLRRGITEAFF	TGTGCCAGCAGTCTACGAAGGGGGATAACTGAAGCTTTCTTT
TRBV6-1	.	TRBJ2-7	.	CASSSQGGYEQYF	TGTGCCAGCAGTTCTCAAGGGGGCTACGAGCAGTACTTC
TRBV19	.	TRBJ1-1	.	CASSTTGNTEAFF	TGTGCCAGTAGTACCACAGGGAACACTGAAGCTTTCTTT
TRBV28	TRBD1	TRBJ2-5	.	CASSLDRGVSETQYF	TGTGCCAGCAGTCTTGACAGGGGAGTATCGGAGACCCAGTACTTC
TRBV11-2	.	TRBJ2-1	.	CASSPTPYNEQFF	TGTGCCAGCAGTCCGACACCATACAATGAGCAGTTCTTC
TRBV2	.	TRBJ1-3	few	CASSENRNGNTIYF	TGTGCCAGCAGTGAAAACAGGAACGGAAACACCATATATTTT
TRBV4-1	TRBD1	TRBJ2-5	.	CASSRTGGIEETQYF	TGCGCCAGCAGCCGGACAGGGGGCATCGAGGAGACCCAGTACTTC
TRBV11-3	TRBD1	TRBJ2-7	.	CASSSGTGGAYEQYF	TGTGCCAGCAGCTCCGGGACAGGGGGCGCCTACGAGCAGTACTTC
TRBV19	.	TRBJ2-1	once	CASSIRGESYNEQFF	TGTGCCAGTAGTATCAGGGGCGAATCCTACAATGAGCAGTTCTTC
TRBV30	TRBD1	TRBJ2-7	.	CAWSGHRDRLYEQYF	TGTGCCTGGAGCGGACACCGGGACAGGCTGTACGAGCAGTACTTC
TRBV4-2	.	TRBJ2-7	.	CASSHETRRGGEQYF	TGTGCCAGCAGCCACGAGACCCGAAGAGGTGGCGAGCAGTACTTC
TRBV18	.	TRBJ1-5	.	CASSQLRDWDQPQHF	TGTGCCAGCTCCCAACTCCGGGACTGGGATCAGCCCCAGCATTTT
TRBV5-1	.	TRBJ1-3	.	CASTGSSGNTIYF	TGCGCCAGCACAGGAAGCTCTGGAAACACCATATATTTT
TRBV6-5	.	TRBJ1-4	.	CASRSAGNEKLFF	TGTGCCAGCAGGTCCGCAGGGAATGAAAAACTGTTTTTT
TRBV5-1	TRBD2	TRBJ2-7	few	CASSFGLAGEFEQYF	TGCGCCAGCAGCTTTGGACTAGCGGGAGAGTTCGAGCAGTACTTC
TRBV9	.	TRBJ1-1	.	CASSVDPLRENTEAFF	TGTGCCAGCAGCGTAGACCCTTTAAGAGAGAACACTGAAGCTTTCTTT
TRBV9	.	TRBJ1-2	.	CASTTGEDYGYTF	TGTGCCAGCACCACAGGAGAAGACTATGGCTACACCTTC
TRBV19	.	TRBJ2-1	.	CASSPGGYEEQFF	TGTGCCAGTAGTCCTGGAGGATACGAGGAGCAGTTCTTC
TRBV7-8	TRBD1	TRBJ1-1	.	CASSRTGGNGEAFF	TGTGCCAGCAGCCGGACAGGGGGGAACGGTGAAGCTTTCTTT
TRBV19	.	TRBJ1-2	.	CASSIEPSGGYTF	TGTGCCAGTAGTATAGAACCTTCGGGGGGCTACACCTTC